Below, one T cell receptor (beta chain) is given with its context. Here immunoSEQ multiplex PCR was the method, and the copy in TCRdb shows in-frame clones only, minus some. The top ten hold about 0.8% of the sample, which has approximately 50,000 clones, around 90% seen once. The source of the sample is a study of control samples from healthy donors and cancer patients. V gave up 4 bases and J gave up 2 bases; unmatched junction bases: 2. The germline CDR1 and CDR2 sequences are LGHDT and YNNKEL (reference sequence). CDR3 length: 15 amino acids. The sequencing input was PBMCs. This receptor was taken from a man aged 25-45 years with colorectal cancer. The rearrangement links TRBV3-1 (or the pseudogene TRBV3-2) to TRBJ2-4, with 10 bases lining up with TRBD2. The CDR3 sequence: CASSLSGGPKNIQYF. DNA of the CDR3: TGTGCCAGCAGCCTTAGCGGGGGGCCCAAAAACATTCAGTACTTC.